This is a list of T cell receptor beta chains from one sample in a study of shared T cell receptors in the human thymus. Using immunoSEQ multiplex PCR, the repertoire was profiled, and TCRdb retains in-frame clones only, with some absent. Counted here are hundreds of thousands of clones, 95% occurring once; the ten biggest clones make up 0.015% to 0.025%. The specimen sequenced was thymocytes. Source of these receptors: a human donor. Both conserved end residues are trimmed from each CDR3.

j_gene: NA
v_gene: TRBV5-1
CDR3aa: ASRVNTVEQY

j_gene: TRBJ1-2
v_gene: TRBV10-2
CDR3aa: ASSDRDRGPNYGYT

j_gene: TRBJ2-3
v_gene: TRBV27
CDR3aa: ASSIQGGADTQY

j_gene: TRBJ2-1
v_gene: TRBV5-1
CDR3aa: ASAGDRTGGDNEQF

j_gene: TRBJ2-1
v_gene: TRBV10-3
CDR3aa: AISESPGRSLWQF

j_gene: TRBJ2-7
v_gene: TRBV19
CDR3aa: ASSTWTGGVDEQY

j_gene: TRBJ2-1
v_gene: TRBV27
CDR3aa: ASKGTLNEQF

j_gene: TRBJ1-1
v_gene: TRBV7-2
CDR3aa: ASSWVPGTGVGEAF

j_gene: TRBJ2-2
v_gene: TRBV6-5
CDR3aa: ASSYSGTGGTGELF

j_gene: TRBJ1-1
v_gene: TRBV28
CDR3aa: ASSPRDPVNTEAF

j_gene: TRBJ2-3
v_gene: TRBV7-9
CDR3aa: ASSGGLASDTQY

j_gene: TRBJ2-4
v_gene: TRBV14
CDR3aa: ASSQVGAKNIQY

j_gene: TRBJ1-2
v_gene: TRBV28
CDR3aa: ASSLFGGQGFPRANYGYT

j_gene: TRBJ2-5
v_gene: TRBV4-1
CDR3aa: ASSQEFLAGGPGQETQY

j_gene: TRBJ2-5
v_gene: TRBV27
CDR3aa: ASSPYRALCPFQETQY

j_gene: TRBJ1-1
v_gene: TRBV27
CDR3aa: ASSLDRVTEAF

j_gene: TRBJ1-5
v_gene: TRBV28
CDR3aa: ASSSHREPRWNQPQH

j_gene: TRBJ2-2
v_gene: TRBV27
CDR3aa: ASSFLGRTGELF

j_gene: TRBJ1-4
v_gene: TRBV25-1
CDR3aa: ASRPRDKNEKLF

j_gene: TRBJ1-5
v_gene: TRBV6-5
CDR3aa: ASSYSGSNQPQH

j_gene: TRBJ1-3
v_gene: TRBV7-2
CDR3aa: ASSLRQSGSGNTIY

j_gene: TRBJ2-7
v_gene: TRBV18
CDR3aa: ASSPDRLGEQY

j_gene: TRBJ2-5
v_gene: TRBV2
CDR3aa: ASSEALQREGRETQY

j_gene: TRBJ2-7
v_gene: TRBV27
CDR3aa: ASRRDRANDSSYEQY